This T cell receptor beta chain was captured in a study of shared clonotypes between healthy human individuals (dated by TCRdb to 2019 to 2021). For context, the study as a whole: The cohort included three men and a couple of women between 18 and 49 years of age. Per donor, three plates each were used for CD4 naive and CD4 memory, two for CD8 naive, and one for CD8 memory. Blood TCR repertoires of a handful of healthy adults were deeply sequenced to estimate repertoire size and the extent of clonotype sharing between individuals. Libraries were prepared and TCR repertoires were sequenced by different laboratories using diverse techniques, in order to increase sequencing depth and limit assay-specific biases. Per donor, leukapheresis produced somewhere between about 0.94 and 8.9 billion PBMCs. On the study overall, not on this receptor specifically: Naive subsets generally had larger estimated clonotype richness than memory subsets. Sharing across a few donors was observed for approximately 5% of naive CD4, about 4% of naive CD8, over 2% of memory CD4, and around 0.42% of memory CD8 clonotypes. The small number of donors limited the genetic and exposure-history diversity represented. Pairwise subsampling indicated that sequencing depth was expected to affect the degree of clonotype sharing among donors. Sampling was limited to blood, and TCR repertoires in tissue likely differ from TCR repertoires in blood. Rarefaction of sorted-subset datasets indicated incomplete sequencing despite the large sequencing depth. Compared with non-shared clonotypes, the clonotypes found in all four sorted-subset donors had higher generation probabilities.

CD8 naive samples consisted of CD45RO-negative cells that were positively selected for CCR7, yielding a CD45RA+CCR7+ population without TemRA cells. Donors were healthy HIV-negative adults with no recently reported acute infections or vaccinations. Every donor was a Caucasian adult residing in Nashville, Tennessee, USA. Blood was obtained by leukapheresis, after which PBMCs were separated by Ficoll-Histopaque density gradient centrifugation and cryopreserved in liquid nitrogen vapor phase. Purity and quantity of every magnetically sorted T cell population were checked by analytical flow cytometry. Each sorted fraction had its genomic DNA isolated and then quantified by UV absorbance on a Nanodrop 2000c. TCR CDR3 regions were amplified from genomic DNA by multiplex PCR using the deep immunoSEQ assay. Extracted genomic DNA from each cell subset was distributed evenly across all wells of several immunoSEQ 96-well plates, and each plate was treated as a replicate. For sorted subsets, each replicate PCR was loaded with about 200 ng genomic DNA, equivalent to 30,000 or so T cell genomes. Purified libraries were quantified with a Qubit 3.0 fluorometer, sized on a Bioanalyzer 2100, and re-quantified with the KAPA Library Quantification kit. A separate single-read 150-cycle Illumina NextSeq 550 flow cell was used to sequence each immunoSEQ 96-well plate. As for the original processing: The immunoSEQ output contained only junctional sequences without quality scores, so filtering could not match that applied to full-length reads. Sequences were annotated with PyIR, a Python wrapper for IgBLAST v1.9, and V/J genes and CDR3 were assigned using IMGT germline references. Any read was removed if the V/J assignment was weak (E-value above 1e-6), the CDR3 was missing, or the read contained stop codons, out-of-frame junctions, or ambiguous translated residues. V3J clonotypes were defined as sequences sharing the same inferred V gene, J gene, and CDR3 amino acid sequence. To compute the percentage overlap between repertoires, the number of shared unique clonotypes was divided by the size of the smaller repertoire. Three approaches were used to assess repertoire richness: RTK rarefaction, the Chao1 estimator, and Recon v2.1 estimates of unobserved clonotypes. Generation probabilities were computed with OLGA for all TCRbeta clonotypes obtained by the gDNA method from a few donors. The source is immuneACCESS, and TCRdb retained only in-frame sequences with V and J called. Part of the clones is not carried over; for the studies checked, unresolved V genes explain less than half of this, and the remainder is unexplained. The V and J calls and clone size are taken from that table; D and trimming were inferred from the DNA. In this sample the table shows just over 2,000,000 clones, about 94% of which occur a single time. In total, the top ten clones hold roughly 1% of the sample.

Concerning this clone: Its cognate antigen has yet to be identified. Qualities for individual bases were not recorded, and no much larger clone is one base off.

The material sequenced was naive CD8+ T cells sorted from blood. The intended sense of this specimen's cell subset or site label: CD45RA+CCR7+. The sequence was collected from a man between 18 and 35 years old in good health.

At the DNA level, the sequence is TGTGCCAGCAGCTTAAGTCTCCTCGATACGCAGTATTTT. Its coded protein is CASSLSLLDTQYF. Rearrangement joined TRBV7-3 to TRBJ2-3; no D segment can be confidently identified. The CDR3 measures 13 amino acids from cysteine to phenylalanine. Of all the DNA, just the CDR3 is kept, 39 bases in frame from base 1. V lost 1 base and J lost 6 bases; the stretch between them is 8 bases long. Per the germline V gene, SGHTA is the CDR1 and FQGTGA is the CDR2.